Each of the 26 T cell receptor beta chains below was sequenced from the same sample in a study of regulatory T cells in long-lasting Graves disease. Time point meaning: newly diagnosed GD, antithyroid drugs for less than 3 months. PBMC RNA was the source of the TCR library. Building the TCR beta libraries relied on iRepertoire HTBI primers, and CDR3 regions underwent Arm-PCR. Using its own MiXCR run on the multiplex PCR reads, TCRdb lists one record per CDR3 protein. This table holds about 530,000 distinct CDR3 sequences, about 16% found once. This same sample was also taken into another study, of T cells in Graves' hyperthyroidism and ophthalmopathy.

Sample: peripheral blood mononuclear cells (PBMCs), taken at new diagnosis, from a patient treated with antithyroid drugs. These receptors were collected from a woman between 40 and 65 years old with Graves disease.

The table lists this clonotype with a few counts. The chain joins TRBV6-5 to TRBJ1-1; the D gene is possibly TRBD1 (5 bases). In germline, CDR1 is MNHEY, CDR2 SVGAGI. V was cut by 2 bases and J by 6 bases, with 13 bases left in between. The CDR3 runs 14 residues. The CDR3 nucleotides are TGTGCCAGCAGTTACGCCGGGGGTAGGGCTGAAGCTTTCTTT. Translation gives CASSYAGGRAEAFF.

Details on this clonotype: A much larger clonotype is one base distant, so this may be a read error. As DNA, the CDR3 is TGTGCCAGCAGTTCCCGCCGGGACAGGGGGTCCGAGCAGTTCTTC. Residues: CASSSRRDRGSEQFF. This chain uses TRBV12-3 or TRBV12-4 with TRBJ2-1; 11 bases map to TRBD1. CDR3 length: 15 residues. Trimming at V came to 4 bases and at J to 10 bases, leaving 9 bases not matched to a gene.

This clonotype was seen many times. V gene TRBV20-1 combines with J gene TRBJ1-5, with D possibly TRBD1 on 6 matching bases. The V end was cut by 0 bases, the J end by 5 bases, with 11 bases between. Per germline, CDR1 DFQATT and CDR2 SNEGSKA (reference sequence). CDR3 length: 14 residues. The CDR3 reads CSARDPSGDQPQHF. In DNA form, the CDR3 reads TGCAGTGCTAGAGATCCCTCAGGGGATCAGCCCCAGCATTTT.

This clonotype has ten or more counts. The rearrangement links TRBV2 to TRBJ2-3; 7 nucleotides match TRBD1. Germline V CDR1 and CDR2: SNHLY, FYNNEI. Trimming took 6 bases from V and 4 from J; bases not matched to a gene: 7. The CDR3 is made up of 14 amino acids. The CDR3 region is CASRASTGPDTQYF. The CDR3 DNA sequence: TGTGCCAGCAGAGCCTCGACAGGGCCAGATACGCAGTATTTT. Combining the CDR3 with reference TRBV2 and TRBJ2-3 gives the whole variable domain EPEVTQTPSHQVTQMGQEVILRCVPISNHLYFYWYRQILGQKVEFLVSFYNNEISEKSEIFDDQFSVERPDGSNFTLKIRSTKLEDSAMYFCASRASTGPDTQYFGPGTRLTVL.

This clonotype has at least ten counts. The chain's CDR3 is CASSLSLSGNEQFF. The CDR3 DNA sequence: TGTGCCAGCAGCTTATCACTTTCGGGCAATGAGCAGTTCTTC. The genes are TRBV11-2 and TRBJ2-1, with D unclear. Trimming left V 2 bases short and J 6 bases short, with 11 bases between. The CDR3 is 14 residues long. Germline CDR1 reads SGHAT; CDR2 reads FQNNGV.

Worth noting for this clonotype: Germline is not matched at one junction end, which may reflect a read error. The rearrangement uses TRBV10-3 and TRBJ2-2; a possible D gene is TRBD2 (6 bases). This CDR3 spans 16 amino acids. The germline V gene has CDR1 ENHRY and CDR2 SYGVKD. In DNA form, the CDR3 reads TGTGCCAGCAGTCGACGGAGGGTTTTGTTTTTGGGGGAGCTGTTTTTT. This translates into CASSRRRVLFLGELFF.

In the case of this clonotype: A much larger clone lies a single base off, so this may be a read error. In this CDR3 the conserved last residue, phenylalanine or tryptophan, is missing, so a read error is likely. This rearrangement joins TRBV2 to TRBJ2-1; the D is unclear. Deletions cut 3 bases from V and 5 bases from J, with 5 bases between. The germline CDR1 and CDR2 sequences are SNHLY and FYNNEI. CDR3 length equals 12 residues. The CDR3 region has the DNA TGTGCCAGCAGTGAGTCAAACAATGAGCAGTTCCTC. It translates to CASSESNNEQFL.

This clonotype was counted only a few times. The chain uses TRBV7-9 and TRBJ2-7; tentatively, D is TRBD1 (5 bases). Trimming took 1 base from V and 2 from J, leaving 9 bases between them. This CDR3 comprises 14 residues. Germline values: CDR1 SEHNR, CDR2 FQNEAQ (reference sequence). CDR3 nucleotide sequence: TGTGCCAGCAGCTTAGGCAGGGATCCCTACGAGCAGTACTTC. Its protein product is CASSLGRDPYEQYF. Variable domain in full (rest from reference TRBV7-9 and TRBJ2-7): DTGVSQNPRHKITKRGQNVTFRCDPISEHNRLYWYRQTLGQGPEFLTYFQNEAQLEKSRLLSDRFSAERPKGSFSTLEIQRTEQGDSAMYLCASSLGRDPYEQYFGPGTRLTVT.

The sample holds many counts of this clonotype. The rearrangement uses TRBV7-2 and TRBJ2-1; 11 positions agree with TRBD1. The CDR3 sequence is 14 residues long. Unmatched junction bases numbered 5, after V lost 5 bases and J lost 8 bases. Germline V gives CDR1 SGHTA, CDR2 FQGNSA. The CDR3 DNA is TGTGCCAGCAGCCCGATGGGACAGGGGGATGAGCAGTTCTTC. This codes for CASSPMGQGDEQFF.

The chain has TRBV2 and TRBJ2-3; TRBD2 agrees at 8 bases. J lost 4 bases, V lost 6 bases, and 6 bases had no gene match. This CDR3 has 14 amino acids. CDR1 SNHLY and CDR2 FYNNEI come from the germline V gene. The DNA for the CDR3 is TGTGCCAGCAGCTTTGGGACTAGAGCAGATACGCAGTATTTT. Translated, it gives CASSFGTRADTQYF.

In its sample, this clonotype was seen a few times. The CDR3 reads CASSPRTGGSPLHF. CDR3 bases: TGTGCCAGCAGCCCCCGGACAGGGGGTTCACCCCTCCACTTT. The V and J genes are TRBV11-2 and TRBJ1-6; 10 nucleotides match TRBD1. Germline V CDR1 and CDR2: SGHAT, FQNNGV. V trimming: 5 bases; J trimming: 9 bases; junction bases outside the gene matches: 4. This CDR3 is 14 amino acids long. The entire variable domain, with the rest obtained from reference TRBV11-2 and TRBJ1-6, is as follows: EAGVAQSPRYKIIEKRQSVAFWCNPISGHATLYWYQQILGQGPKLLIQFQNNGVVDDSQLPKDRFSAERLKGVDSTLKIQPAKLEDSAVYLCASSPRTGGSPLHFGNGTRLTVT.

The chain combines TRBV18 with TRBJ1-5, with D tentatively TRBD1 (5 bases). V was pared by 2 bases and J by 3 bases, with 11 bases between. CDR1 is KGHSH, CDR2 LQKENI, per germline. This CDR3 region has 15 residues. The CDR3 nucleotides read TGTGCCAGCTCACCAGCGGGACGGGACAATCAGCCCCAGCATTTT. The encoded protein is CASSPAGRDNQPQHF.

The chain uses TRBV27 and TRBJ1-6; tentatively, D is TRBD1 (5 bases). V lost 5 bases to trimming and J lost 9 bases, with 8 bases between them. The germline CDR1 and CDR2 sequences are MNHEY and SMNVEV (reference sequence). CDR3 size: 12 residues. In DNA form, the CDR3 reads TGTGCCAGCAGTGGCAGGGTTTCACCCCTCCACTTT. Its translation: CASSGRVSPLHF.

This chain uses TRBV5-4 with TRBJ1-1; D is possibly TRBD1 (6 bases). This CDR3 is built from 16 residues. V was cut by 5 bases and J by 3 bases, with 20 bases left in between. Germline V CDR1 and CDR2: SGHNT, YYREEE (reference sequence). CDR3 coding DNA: TGTGCCAGCAGAACAGGGCTTACGGGGAGGGACACTGAAGCTTTCTTT. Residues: CASRTGLTGRDTEAFF.

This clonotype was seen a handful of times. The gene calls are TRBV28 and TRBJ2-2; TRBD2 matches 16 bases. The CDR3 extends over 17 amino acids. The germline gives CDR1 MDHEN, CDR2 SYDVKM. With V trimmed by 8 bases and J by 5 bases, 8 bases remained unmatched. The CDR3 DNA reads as TGTGCCAGCGTGGGACTAGCGGGGGGGCCTGGTACCGGGGAGCTGTTTTTT. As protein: CASVGLAGGPGTGELFF. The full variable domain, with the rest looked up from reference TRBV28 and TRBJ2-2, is DVKVTQSSRYLVKRTGEKVFLECVQDMDHENMFWYRQDPGLGLRLIYFSYDVKMKEKGDIPEGYSVSREKKERFSLILESASTNQTSMYLCASVGLAGGPGTGELFFGEGSRLTVL.

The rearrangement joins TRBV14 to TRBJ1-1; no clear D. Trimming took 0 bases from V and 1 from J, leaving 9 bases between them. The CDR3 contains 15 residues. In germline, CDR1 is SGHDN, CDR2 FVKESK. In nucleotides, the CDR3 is TGTGCCAGCAGCCAAGACCCCAGCTGGAACACTGAAGCTTTCTTT. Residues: CASSQDPSWNTEAFF. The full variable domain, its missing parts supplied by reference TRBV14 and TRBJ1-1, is EAGVTQFPSHSVIEKGQTVTLRCDPISGHDNLYWYRRVMGKEIKFLLHFVKESKQDESGMPNNRFLAERTGGTYSTLKVQPAELEDSGVYFCASSQDPSWNTEAFFGQGTRLTVV.

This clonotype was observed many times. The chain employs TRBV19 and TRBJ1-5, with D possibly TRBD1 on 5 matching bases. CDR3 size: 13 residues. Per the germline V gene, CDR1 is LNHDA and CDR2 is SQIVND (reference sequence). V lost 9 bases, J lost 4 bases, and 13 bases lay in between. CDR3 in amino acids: CASSVDRNQPQHF. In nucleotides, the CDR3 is TGTGCCAGCAGCGTAGACAGAAATCAGCCCCAGCATTTT. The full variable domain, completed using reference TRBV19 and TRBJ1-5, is DGGITQSPKYLFRKEGQNVTLSCEQNLNHDAMYWYRQDPGQGLRLIYYSQIVNDFQKGDIAEGYSVSREKKESFPLTVTSAQKNPTAFYLCASSVDRNQPQHFGDGTRLSIL.

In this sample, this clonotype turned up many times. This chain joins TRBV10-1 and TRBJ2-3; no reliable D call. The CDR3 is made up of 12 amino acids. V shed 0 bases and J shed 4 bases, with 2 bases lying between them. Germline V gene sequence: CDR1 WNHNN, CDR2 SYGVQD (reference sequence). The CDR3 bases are TGCGCCAGCAGTGAGTCTGCAGATACGCAGTATTTT. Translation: CASSESADTQYF.

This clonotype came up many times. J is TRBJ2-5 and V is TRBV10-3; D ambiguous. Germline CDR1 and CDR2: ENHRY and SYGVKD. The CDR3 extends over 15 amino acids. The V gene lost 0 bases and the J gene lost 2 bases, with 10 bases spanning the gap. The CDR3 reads CAISESFDLQETQYF. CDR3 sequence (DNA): TGTGCCATCAGTGAGTCGTTTGACTTACAAGAGACCCAGTACTTC.

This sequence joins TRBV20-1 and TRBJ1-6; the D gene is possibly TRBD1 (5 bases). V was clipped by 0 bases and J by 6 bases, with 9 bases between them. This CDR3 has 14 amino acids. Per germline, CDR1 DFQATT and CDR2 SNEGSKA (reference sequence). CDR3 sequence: CSARDGGFNSPLHF. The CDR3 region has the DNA TGCAGTGCTAGAGATGGGGGTTTTAATTCACCCCTCCACTTT.

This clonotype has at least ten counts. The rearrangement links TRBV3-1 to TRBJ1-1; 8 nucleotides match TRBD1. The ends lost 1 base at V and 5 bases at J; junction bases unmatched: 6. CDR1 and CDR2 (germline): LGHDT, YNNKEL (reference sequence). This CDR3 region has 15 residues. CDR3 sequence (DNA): TGTGCCAGCAGCCAAGTCCGGACAGGGCGAACTGAAGCTTTCTTT. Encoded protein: CASSQVRTGRTEAFF.

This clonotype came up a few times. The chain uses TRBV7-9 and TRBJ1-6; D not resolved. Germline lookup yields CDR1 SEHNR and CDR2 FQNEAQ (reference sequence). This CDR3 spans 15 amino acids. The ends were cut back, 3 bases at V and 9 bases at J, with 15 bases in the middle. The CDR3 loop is CASSLGGILSSPLHF. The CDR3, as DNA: TGTGCCAGCAGCTTGGGAGGTATTTTAAGTTCACCCCTCCACTTT.

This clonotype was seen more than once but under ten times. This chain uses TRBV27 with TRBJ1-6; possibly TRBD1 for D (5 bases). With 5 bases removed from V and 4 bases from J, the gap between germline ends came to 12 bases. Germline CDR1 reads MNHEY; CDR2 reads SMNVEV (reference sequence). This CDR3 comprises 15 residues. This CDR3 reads CASSLLRQYNSPLHF. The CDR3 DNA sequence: TGTGCCAGCAGTCTACTTCGACAGTATAATTCACCCCTCCACTTT.

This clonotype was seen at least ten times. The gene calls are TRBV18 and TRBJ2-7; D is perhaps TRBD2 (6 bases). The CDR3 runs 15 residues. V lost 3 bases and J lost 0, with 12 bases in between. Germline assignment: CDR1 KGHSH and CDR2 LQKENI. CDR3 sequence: CASSPRDGSSYEQYF. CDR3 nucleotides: TGTGCCAGCTCACCGCGGGACGGCAGCTCCTACGAGCAGTACTTC.

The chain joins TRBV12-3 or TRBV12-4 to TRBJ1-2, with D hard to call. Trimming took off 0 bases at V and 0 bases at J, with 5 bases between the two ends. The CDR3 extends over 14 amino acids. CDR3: CASSLALSNYGYTF. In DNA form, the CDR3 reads TGTGCCAGCAGTTTAGCGCTATCTAACTATGGCTACACCTTC.

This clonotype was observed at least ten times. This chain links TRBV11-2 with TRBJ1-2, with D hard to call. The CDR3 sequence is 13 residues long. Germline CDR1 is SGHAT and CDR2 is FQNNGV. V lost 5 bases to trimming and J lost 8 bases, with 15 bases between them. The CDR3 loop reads CASSISPEGGYTF. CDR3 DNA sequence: TGTGCCAGCAGCATATCACCCGAGGGAGGCTACACCTTC.